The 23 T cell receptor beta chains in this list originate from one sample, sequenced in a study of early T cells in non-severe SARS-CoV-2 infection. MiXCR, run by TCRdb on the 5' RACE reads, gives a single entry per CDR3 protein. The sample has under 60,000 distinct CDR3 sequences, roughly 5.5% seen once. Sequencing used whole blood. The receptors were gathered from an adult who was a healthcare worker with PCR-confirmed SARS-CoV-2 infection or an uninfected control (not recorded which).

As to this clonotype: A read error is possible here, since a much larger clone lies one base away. The chain's CDR3 is CAWRERYYEQHF. In DNA, the CDR3 is TGTGCCTGGAGAGAAAGATACTACGAGCAGCACTTC. The gene calls are TRBV30 and TRBJ2-7; D gene uncertain. CDR3 length: 12 amino acids. Germline CDR1 GTSNPN, CDR2 SVGIG (reference sequence).

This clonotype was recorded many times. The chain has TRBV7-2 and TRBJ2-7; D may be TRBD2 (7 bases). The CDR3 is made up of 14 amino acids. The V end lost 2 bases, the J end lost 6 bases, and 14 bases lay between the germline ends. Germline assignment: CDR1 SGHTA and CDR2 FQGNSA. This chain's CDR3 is CASSLRGGAAEQYF. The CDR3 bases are TGTGCCAGCAGCTTAAGAGGGGGGGCCGCCGAGCAGTACTTC.

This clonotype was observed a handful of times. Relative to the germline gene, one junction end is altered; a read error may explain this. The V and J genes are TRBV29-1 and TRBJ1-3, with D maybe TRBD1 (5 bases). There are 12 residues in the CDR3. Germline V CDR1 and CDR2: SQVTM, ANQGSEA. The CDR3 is CSVVGTGNTIYF. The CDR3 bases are TGCAGCGTTGTGGGGACTGGGAACACCATATATTTT.

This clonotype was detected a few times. The CDR3 DNA sequence: TGTGCCACCAGCAGAGATACCCCTCTTACAGATACGCAGTATTTT. This gives the protein CATSRDTPLTDTQYF. The chain recombines TRBV15 with TRBJ2-3; unclear D gene. V was shortened by 0 bases and J by 3 bases, with 10 bases between the two germline ends. Germline CDR1 reads LNHNV; CDR2 reads YYDKDF (reference sequence). The CDR3 contains 15 residues.

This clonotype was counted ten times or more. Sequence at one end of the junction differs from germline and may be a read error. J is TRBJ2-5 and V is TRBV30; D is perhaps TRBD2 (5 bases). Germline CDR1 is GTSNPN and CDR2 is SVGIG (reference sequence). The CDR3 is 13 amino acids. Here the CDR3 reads CAWRFGVQGTQYF. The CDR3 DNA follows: TGTGCCTGGAGGTTCGGGGTTCAAGGGACCCAGTACTTC. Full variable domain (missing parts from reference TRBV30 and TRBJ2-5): SQTIHQWPATLVQPVGSPLSLECTVEGTSNPNLYWYRQAAGRGLQLLFYSVGIGQISSEVPQNLSASRPQDRQFILSSKKLLLSDSGFYLCAWRFGVQGTQYFGPGTRLLVL.

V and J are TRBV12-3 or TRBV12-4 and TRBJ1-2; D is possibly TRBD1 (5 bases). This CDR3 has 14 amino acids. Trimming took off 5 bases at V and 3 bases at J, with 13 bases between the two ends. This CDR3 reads CASSRSGGYYGYTF. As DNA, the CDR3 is TGTGCCAGCAGTAGATCGGGGGGATACTATGGCTACACCTTC.

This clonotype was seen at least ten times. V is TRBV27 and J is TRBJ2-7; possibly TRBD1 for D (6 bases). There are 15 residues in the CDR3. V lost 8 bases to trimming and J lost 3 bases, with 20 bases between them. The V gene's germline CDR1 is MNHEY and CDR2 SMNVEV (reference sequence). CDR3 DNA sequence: TGTGCCAGCTCCAGTCTCGGACAGACAATCTACGAGCAGTACTTC. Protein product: CASSSLGQTIYEQYF.

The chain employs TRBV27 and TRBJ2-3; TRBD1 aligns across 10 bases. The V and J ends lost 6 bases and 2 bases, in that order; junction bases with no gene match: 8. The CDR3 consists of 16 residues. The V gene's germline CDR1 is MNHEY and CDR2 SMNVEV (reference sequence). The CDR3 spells CASRFIGQGDTDTQYF. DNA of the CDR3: TGTGCCAGCAGGTTTATCGGACAGGGGGACACAGATACGCAGTATTTT.

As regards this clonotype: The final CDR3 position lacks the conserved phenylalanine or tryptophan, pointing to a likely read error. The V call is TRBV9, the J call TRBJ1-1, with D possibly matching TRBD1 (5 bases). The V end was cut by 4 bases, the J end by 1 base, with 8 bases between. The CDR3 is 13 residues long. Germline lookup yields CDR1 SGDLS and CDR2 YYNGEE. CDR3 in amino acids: CASSLGANTEAFS. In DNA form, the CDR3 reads TGTGCCAGCAGCCTAGGGGCGAACACTGAAGCTTTCTCT.

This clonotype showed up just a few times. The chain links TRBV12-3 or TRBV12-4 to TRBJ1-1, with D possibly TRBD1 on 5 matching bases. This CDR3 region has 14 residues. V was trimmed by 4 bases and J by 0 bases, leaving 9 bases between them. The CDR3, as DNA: TGTGCCAGCAGTTACCAACAGGTGAACACTGAAGCTTTCTTT. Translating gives CASSYQQVNTEAFF.

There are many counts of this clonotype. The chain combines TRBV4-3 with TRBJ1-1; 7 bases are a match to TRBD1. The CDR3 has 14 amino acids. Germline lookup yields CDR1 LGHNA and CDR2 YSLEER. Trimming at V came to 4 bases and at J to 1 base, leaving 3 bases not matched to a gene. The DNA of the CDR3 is TGCGCCAGCAGCCTTGGACAGGCGAACACTGAAGCTTTCTTT. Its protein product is CASSLGQANTEAFF.

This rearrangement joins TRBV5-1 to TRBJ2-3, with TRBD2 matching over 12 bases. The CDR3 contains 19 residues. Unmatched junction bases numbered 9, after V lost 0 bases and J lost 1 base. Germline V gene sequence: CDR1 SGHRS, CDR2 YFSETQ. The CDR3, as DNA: TGCGCCAGCAGCTTGGTTCCTAGCGGGAGGGCTTCCGGCACAGATACGCAGTATTTT. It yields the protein CASSLVPSGRASGTDTQYF. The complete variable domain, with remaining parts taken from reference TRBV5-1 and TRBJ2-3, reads KAGVTQTPRYLIKTRGQQVTLSCSPISGHRSVSWYQQTPGQGLQFLFEYFSETQRNKGNFPGRFSGRQFSNSRSEMNVSTLELGDSALYLCASSLVPSGRASGTDTQYFGPGTRLTVL.

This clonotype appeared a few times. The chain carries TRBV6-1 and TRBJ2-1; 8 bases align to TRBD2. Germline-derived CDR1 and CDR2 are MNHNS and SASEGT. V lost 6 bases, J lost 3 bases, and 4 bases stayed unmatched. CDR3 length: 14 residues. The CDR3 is CASSRGGDYNEQFF. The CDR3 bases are TGTGCCAGCAGCCGGGGGGGCGACTACAATGAGCAGTTCTTC.

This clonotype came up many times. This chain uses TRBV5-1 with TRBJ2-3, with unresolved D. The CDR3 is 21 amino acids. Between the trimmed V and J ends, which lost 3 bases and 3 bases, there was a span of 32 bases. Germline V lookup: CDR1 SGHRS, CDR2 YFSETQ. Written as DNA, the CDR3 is TGCGCCAGCAGCTCGCCGGCCGGCCATCCGCAATCGGGCTATGATACAGATACGCAGTATTTT. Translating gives CASSSPAGHPQSGYDTDTQYF.

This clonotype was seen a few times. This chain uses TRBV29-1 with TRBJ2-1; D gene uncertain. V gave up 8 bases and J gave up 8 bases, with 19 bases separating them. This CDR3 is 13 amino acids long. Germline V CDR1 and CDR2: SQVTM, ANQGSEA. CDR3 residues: CSQAGRKPDEQFF. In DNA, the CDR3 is TGCAGCCAGGCCGGACGAAAACCGGATGAGCAGTTCTTC.

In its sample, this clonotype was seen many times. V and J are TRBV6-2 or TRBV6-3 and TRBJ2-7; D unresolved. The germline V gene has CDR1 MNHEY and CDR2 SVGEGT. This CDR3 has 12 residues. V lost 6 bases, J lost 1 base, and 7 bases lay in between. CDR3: CASRLPSYEQYF. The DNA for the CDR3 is TGTGCCAGCAGACTCCCTTCCTACGAGCAGTACTTC.

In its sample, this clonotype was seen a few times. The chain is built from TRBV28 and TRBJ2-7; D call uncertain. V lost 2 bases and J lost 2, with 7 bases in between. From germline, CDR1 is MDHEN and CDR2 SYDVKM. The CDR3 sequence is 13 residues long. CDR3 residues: CASSLVPTYEQYF. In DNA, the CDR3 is TGTGCCAGCAGTTTAGTCCCCACCTACGAGCAGTACTTC.

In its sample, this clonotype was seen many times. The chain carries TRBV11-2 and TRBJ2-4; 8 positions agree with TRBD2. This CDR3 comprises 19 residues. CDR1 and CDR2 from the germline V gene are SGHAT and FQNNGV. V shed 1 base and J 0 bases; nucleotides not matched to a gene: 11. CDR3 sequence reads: CASSLVAVAGGIAKNIQYF. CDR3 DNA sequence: TGTGCCAGCAGCTTAGTGGCGGTGGCGGGGGGAATAGCCAAAAACATTCAGTACTTC.

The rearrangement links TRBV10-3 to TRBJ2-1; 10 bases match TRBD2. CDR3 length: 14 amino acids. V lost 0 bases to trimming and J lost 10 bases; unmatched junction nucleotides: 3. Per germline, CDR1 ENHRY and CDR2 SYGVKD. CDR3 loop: CAISESGLAREQFF. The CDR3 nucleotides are TGTGCCATCAGTGAGTCGGGACTAGCGAGGGAGCAGTTCTTC.

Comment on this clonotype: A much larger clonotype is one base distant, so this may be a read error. The CDR3 is CASSPDRVTYGYAF. The CDR3 region has the DNA TGTGCCAGCAGTCCCGACAGGGTAACCTATGGCTACGCCTTC. The chain combines TRBV27 with TRBJ1-2; 7 bases line up with TRBD1. CDR3 length equals 14 residues. CDR1 is MNHEY, CDR2 SMNVEV, per germline (reference sequence).

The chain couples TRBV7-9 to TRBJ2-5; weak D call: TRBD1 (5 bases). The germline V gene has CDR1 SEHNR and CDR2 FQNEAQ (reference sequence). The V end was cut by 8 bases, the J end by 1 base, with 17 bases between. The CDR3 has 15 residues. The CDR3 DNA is TGTGCCAGCGTGATGGGGCAGACCCTCCAAGAGACCCAGTACTTC. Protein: CASVMGQTLQETQYF.

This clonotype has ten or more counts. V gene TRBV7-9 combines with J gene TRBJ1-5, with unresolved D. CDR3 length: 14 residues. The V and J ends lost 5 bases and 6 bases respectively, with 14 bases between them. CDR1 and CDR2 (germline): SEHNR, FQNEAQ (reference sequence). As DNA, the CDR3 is TGTGCCAGCAGCCCTCTAGGGTTAGGTCAGCCCCAGCATTTT. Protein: CASSPLGLGQPQHF. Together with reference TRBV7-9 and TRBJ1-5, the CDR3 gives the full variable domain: DTGVSQNPRHKITKRGQNVTFRCDPISEHNRLYWYRQTLGQGPEFLTYFQNEAQLEKSRLLSDRFSAERPKGSFSTLEIQRTEQGDSAMYLCASSPLGLGQPQHFGDGTRLSIL.

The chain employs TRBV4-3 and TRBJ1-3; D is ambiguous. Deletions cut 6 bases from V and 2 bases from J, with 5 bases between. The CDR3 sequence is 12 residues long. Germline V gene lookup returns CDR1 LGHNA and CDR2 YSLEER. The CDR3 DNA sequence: TGCGCCAGCAGTCGTACTGGAAACACCATATATTTT. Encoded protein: CASSRTGNTIYF.